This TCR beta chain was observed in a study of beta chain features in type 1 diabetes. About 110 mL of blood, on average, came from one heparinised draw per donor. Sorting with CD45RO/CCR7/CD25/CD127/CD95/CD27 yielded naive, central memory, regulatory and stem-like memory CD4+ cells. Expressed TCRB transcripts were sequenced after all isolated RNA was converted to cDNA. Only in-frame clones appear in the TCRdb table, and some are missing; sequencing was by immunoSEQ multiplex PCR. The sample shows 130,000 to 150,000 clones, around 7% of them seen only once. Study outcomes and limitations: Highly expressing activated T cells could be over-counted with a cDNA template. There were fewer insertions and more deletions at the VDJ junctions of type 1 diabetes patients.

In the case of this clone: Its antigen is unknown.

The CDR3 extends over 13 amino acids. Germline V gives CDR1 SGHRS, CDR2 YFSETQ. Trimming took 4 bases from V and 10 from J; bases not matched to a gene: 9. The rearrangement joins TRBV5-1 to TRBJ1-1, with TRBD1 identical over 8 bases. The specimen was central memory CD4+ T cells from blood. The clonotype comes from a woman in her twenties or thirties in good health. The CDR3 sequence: CASSRGQGGPAFF. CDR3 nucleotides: TGCGCCAGCAGCAGAGGACAGGGAGGCCCAGCTTTCTTT.